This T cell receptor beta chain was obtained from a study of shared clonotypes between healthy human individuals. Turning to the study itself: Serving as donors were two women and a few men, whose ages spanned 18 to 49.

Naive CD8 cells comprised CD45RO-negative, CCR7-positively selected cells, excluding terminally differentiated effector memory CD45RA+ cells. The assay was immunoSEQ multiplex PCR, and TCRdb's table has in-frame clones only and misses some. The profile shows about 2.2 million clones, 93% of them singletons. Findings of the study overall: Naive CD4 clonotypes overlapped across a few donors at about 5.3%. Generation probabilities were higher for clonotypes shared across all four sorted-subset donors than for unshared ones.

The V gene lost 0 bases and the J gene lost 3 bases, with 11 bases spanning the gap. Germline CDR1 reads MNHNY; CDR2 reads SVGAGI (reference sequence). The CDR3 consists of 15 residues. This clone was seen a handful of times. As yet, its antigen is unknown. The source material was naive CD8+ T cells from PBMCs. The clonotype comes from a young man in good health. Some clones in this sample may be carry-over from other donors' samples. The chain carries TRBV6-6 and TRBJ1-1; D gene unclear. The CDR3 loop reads CASSYSWGGDTEAFF. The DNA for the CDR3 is TGTGCCAGCAGTTACTCGTGGGGTGGGGACACTGAAGCTTTCTTT.